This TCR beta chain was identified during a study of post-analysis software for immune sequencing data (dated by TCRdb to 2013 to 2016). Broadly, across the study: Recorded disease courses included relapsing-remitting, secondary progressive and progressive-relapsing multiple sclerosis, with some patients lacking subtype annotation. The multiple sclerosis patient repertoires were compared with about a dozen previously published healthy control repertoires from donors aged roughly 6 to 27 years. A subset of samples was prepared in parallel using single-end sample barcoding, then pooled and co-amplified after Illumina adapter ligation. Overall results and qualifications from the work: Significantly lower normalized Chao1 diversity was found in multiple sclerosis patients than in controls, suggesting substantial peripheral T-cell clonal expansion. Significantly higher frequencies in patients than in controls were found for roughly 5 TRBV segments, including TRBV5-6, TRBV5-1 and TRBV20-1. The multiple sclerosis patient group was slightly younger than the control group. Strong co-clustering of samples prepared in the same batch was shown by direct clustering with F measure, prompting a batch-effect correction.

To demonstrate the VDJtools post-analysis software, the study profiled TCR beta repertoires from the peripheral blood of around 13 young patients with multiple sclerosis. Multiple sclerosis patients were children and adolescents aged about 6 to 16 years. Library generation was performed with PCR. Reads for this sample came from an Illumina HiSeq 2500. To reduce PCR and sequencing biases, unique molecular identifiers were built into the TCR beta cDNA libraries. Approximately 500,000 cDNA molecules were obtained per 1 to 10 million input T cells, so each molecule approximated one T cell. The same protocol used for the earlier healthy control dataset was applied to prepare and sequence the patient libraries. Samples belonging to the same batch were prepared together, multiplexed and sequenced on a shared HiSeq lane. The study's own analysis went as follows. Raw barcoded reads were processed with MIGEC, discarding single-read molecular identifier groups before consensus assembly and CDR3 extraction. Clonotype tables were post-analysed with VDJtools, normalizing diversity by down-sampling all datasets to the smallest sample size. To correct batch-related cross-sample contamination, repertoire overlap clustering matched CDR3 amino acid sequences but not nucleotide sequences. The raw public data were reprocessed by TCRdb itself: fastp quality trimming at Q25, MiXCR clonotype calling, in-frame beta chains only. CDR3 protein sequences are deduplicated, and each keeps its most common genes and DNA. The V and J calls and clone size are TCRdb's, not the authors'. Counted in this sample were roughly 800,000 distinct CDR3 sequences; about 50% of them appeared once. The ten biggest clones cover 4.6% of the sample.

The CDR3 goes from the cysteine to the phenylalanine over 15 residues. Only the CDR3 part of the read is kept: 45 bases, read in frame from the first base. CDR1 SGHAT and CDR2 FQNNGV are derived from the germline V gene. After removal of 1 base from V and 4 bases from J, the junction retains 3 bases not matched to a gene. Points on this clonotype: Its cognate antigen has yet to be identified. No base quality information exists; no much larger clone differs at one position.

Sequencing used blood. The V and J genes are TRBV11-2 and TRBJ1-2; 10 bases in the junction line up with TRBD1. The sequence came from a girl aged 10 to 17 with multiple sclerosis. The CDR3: CASSLGQGAPYGYTF. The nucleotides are TGTGCCAGCAGCTTAGGACAGGGGGCGCCCTATGGCTACACCTTC.